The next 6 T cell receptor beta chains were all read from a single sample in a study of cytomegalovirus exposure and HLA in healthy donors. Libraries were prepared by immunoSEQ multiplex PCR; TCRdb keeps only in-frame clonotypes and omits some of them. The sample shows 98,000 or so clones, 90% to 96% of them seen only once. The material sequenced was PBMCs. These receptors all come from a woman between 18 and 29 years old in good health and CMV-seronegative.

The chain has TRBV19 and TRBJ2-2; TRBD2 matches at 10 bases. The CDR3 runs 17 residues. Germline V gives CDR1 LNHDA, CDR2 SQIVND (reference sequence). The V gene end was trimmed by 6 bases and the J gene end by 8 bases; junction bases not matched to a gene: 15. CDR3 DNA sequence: TGTGCCAGTAGGGGATTGGCTCTAGCGGGGGTTGTAGGGGAGCTGTTTTTT. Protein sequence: CASRGLALAGVVGELFF.

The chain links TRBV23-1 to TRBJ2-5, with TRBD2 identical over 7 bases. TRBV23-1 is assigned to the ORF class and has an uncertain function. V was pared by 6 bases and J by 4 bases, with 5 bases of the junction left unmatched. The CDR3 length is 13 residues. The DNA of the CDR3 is TGCGCCAGCAGGGGGGGGAAGCGAGAGACCCAGTACTTC. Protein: CASRGGKRETQYF.

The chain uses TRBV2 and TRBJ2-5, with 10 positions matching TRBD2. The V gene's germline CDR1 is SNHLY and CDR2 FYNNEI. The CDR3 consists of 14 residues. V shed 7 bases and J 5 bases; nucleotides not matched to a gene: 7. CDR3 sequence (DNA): TGTGCCAGCAACCGAGCGGGGGGGCCTGAGACCCAGTACTTC. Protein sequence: CASNRAGGPETQYF.

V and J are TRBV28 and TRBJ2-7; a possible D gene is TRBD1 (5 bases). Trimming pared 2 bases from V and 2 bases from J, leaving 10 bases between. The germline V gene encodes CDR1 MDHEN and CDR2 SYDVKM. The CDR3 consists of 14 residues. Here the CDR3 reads CASSLRQGPYEQYF. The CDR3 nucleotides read TGTGCCAGCAGTTTACGGCAGGGTCCCTACGAGCAGTACTTC.

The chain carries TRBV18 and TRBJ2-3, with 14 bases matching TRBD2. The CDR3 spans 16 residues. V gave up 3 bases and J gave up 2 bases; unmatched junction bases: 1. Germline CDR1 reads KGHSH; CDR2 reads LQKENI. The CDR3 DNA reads TGTGCCAGCTCACCGACTAGCGGGGGGGTCACAGATACGCAGTATTTT. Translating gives CASSPTSGGVTDTQYF.

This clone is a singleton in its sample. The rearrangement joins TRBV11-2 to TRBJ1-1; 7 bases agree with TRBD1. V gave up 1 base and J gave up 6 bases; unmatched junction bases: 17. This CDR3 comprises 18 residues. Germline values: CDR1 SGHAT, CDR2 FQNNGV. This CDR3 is CASSLVSGQKKRGAEAFF. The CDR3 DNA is TGTGCCAGCAGCTTAGTTTCGGGACAGAAAAAAAGGGGCGCTGAAGCTTTCTTT.